The 30 T cell receptor beta chains presented below share a single source sample, sequenced in a study of early T cells in non-severe SARS-CoV-2 infection listed by TCRdb under 2021. To prepare the library, 5' RACE was applied. Sequencer: NextSeq 500. TCRdb's own reprocessing of the public reads used fastp at Q25 and MiXCR and kept productive beta chains. Each CDR3 protein gets just one entry, which takes the most common genes and DNA from the rows behind it. For this sample there are around 60,000 distinct CDR3 sequences; around 11% appear just once. The ten biggest clones cover less than 3% of the sample. Sequencing was performed on whole blood, taken at baseline. The receptors derive from an adult who was a healthcare worker with PCR-confirmed SARS-CoV-2 infection or an uninfected control (not recorded which).

In regard to this clonotype: Possible read error: a much larger clone is one base away. The V call is TRBV10-3, the J call TRBJ1-3; perhaps TRBD1 as D (6 bases). CDR1 ENHRY and CDR2 SYGVKD come from the germline V gene. Trimming removed 8 bases at V and 5 bases at J, with 22 bases between. This CDR3 spans 16 amino acids. CDR3 sequence (DNA): TGTGCCATCCAAGCCCCCGGGACATTGGACCGAAACACCATATATTTT. Translation: CAIQAPGTLDRNTIYF.

This clonotype has only a few counts. The chain is built from TRBV11-2 and TRBJ2-7; D unclear. V gave up 3 bases and J gave up 1 base, with 4 bases separating them. Per the germline V gene, CDR1 is SGHAT and CDR2 is FQNNGV. CDR3 length equals 12 residues. The CDR3 DNA reads TGTGCCAGCAGCTTCAGTTCCTACGAGCAGTACTTC. Translating gives CASSFSSYEQYF.

The sample holds a few counts of this clonotype. This rearrangement joins TRBV7-2 to TRBJ2-3; tentatively, D is TRBD2 (5 bases). The CDR3 runs 13 residues. Germline CDR1 is SGHTA and CDR2 is FQGNSA. V lost 2 bases and J lost 10, with 13 bases in between. DNA for the CDR3: TGTGCCAGCAGCTTAATGAGGGCAGAAGCGCAGTATTTT. Protein product: CASSLMRAEAQYF.

This clonotype was seen only a few times. This chain links TRBV5-4 with TRBJ2-2; 13 nucleotides match TRBD2. The ends lost 4 bases at V and 4 bases at J; junction bases unmatched: 7. The CDR3 spans 17 residues. CDR1 SGHNT and CDR2 YYREEE come from the germline V gene (reference sequence). Written as DNA, the CDR3 is TGTGCCAGCAGCCCGACTAGCGGGGGGCGTGTCACCGGGGAGCTGTTTTTT. This codes for CASSPTSGGRVTGELFF.

The V gene is TRBV11-2, the J gene TRBJ1-1, with a possible D match to TRBD1 (5 bases). Germline V gene sequence: CDR1 SGHAT, CDR2 FQNNGV. This CDR3 region has 15 residues. V lost 1 base and J 1 base, leaving 10 bases between the germline ends. CDR3 nucleotide sequence: TGTGCCAGCAGCTTAGGAGTTGGGGGGAACACTGAAGCTTTCTTT. Encoded protein: CASSLGVGGNTEAFF.

This clonotype was found many times. The gene calls are TRBV6-6 and TRBJ1-2; D is possibly TRBD1 (5 bases). Trimming took off 5 bases at V and 1 base at J, with 11 bases between the two ends. This CDR3 region has 14 residues. CDR1 MNHNY and CDR2 SVGAGI come from the germline V gene (reference sequence). In DNA, the CDR3 is TGTGCCAGCAGTCCTCAACAGGATAACTATGGCTACACCTTC. Translation gives CASSPQQDNYGYTF.

The chain has TRBV18 and TRBJ1-1; D unclear. This CDR3 region has 13 residues. V lost 2 bases and J lost 10, with 14 bases in between. Germline V lookup: CDR1 KGHSH, CDR2 LQKENI. CDR3 protein: CASSPLAGEGAFF. The CDR3 DNA follows: TGTGCCAGCTCACCATTGGCGGGAGAGGGAGCTTTCTTT.

The J gene is TRBJ2-3, the V gene TRBV11-2; weak D call: TRBD2 (5 bases). The CDR3 covers 16 residues. The germline V and J ends were trimmed by 5 bases and 5 bases, with 20 bases remaining between them. Germline values: CDR1 SGHAT, CDR2 FQNNGV. Written as DNA, the CDR3 is TGTGCCAGCAGCAAATTCCCGGGAACGCAACGAGATACGCAGTATTTT. It yields the protein CASSKFPGTQRDTQYF.

This clonotype was seen many times. The chain joins TRBV20-1 to TRBJ1-2, with 9 bases aligning to TRBD1. With 4 bases clipped from V and 5 bases from J, the junction kept 2 bases outside the gene matches. CDR1 and CDR2 (germline): DFQATT, SNEGSKA (reference sequence). CDR3 length: 12 residues. This chain's CDR3 is CSAKGQGYGYTF. CDR3 DNA sequence: TGCAGTGCTAAGGGACAGGGTTATGGCTACACCTTC.

In this sample, this clonotype turned up a few times. The genes are TRBV6-1 and TRBJ2-5; possibly TRBD1 or TRBD2 for D (5 bases each). This CDR3 is 14 amino acids long. From germline, CDR1 is MNHNS and CDR2 SASEGT. The germline V and J ends were trimmed by 7 bases and 5 bases, with 17 bases remaining between them. In DNA form, the CDR3 reads TGTGCCAGCACCCCTCAGGGAGTAGGGGAGACCCAGTACTTC. Protein product: CASTPQGVGETQYF.

The CDR3 spells CASSLRGYRYEQYF. CDR3 coding DNA: TGTGCCAGCAGCTTAAGGGGTTATCGGTACGAGCAGTACTTC. The chain links TRBV11-2 to TRBJ2-7, with D possibly TRBD1 on 5 matching bases. V was cut by 2 bases and J by 4 bases, with 12 bases left in between. Germline V gene lookup returns CDR1 SGHAT and CDR2 FQNNGV. The CDR3 spans 14 residues.

The chain joins TRBV29-1 to TRBJ1-6; the D is unclear. This CDR3 spans 13 amino acids. V lost 5 bases and J lost 2, with 7 bases in between. Germline V lookup: CDR1 SQVTM, CDR2 ANQGSEA. The CDR3 DNA follows: TGCAGCGTTTCGAGGACCTATAATTCACCCCTCCACTTT. Its translation: CSVSRTYNSPLHF.

Only one count was recorded for this clonotype. This chain links TRBV12-3 or TRBV12-4 with TRBJ2-7; 10 bases agree with TRBD2. J lost 3 bases, V lost 2 bases, and 4 bases had no gene match. This CDR3 has 15 amino acids. CDR3 residues: CASSLNSGGIYEQYF. DNA for the CDR3: TGTGCCAGCAGTTTAAATAGCGGGGGGATCTACGAGCAGTACTTC.

This clonotype was counted ten times or more. The chain joins TRBV7-6 to TRBJ2-2, with 7 bases lining up with TRBD1. V shed 1 base, J shed 3 bases, and the junction held 5 bases outside the gene matches. Germline loops: CDR1 SGHVS, CDR2 FNYEAQ. The CDR3 sequence is 16 residues long. The CDR3: CASSLVGQTYTGELFF. The CDR3 nucleotides read TGTGCCAGCAGCTTAGTGGGACAGACCTACACCGGGGAGCTGTTTTTT. Variable domain in full (rest from reference TRBV7-6 and TRBJ2-2): GAGVSQSPRYKVTKRGQDVALRCDPISGHVSLYWYRQALGQGPEFLTYFNYEAQQDKSGLPNDRFSAERPEGSISTLTIQRTEQRDSAMYRCASSLVGQTYTGELFFGEGSRLTVL.

This clonotype showed up many times. The rearrangement uses TRBV5-5 and TRBJ2-1, with no clear D. The CDR3 extends over 13 amino acids. Germline assignment: CDR1 SGHKS and CDR2 YYEKEE (reference sequence). The V end lost 0 bases, the J end lost 2 bases, and 3 bases lay between the germline ends. For the CDR3, the DNA is TGTGCCAGCAGCTTGGCACCCTACAATGAGCAGTTCTTC. This codes for CASSLAPYNEQFF. Using reference TRBV5-5 and TRBJ2-1 for the parts outside the CDR3, the full variable domain is DAGVTQSPTHLIKTRGQQVTLRCSPISGHKSVSWYQQVLGQGPQFIFQYYEKEERGRGNFPDRFSARQFPNYSSELNVNALLLGDSALYLCASSLAPYNEQFFGPGTRLTVL.

A few counts support this clonotype. This chain links TRBV6-2 or TRBV6-3 with TRBJ2-7; tentative D call: TRBD2 (7 bases). Germline loops: CDR1 MNHEY, CDR2 SVGEGT. Trimming took off 6 bases at V and 5 bases at J, with 20 bases between the two ends. The CDR3 spans 15 residues. The CDR3 protein is CASRPQGRGADEQYF. CDR3 bases: TGTGCCAGCAGACCGCAAGGGAGGGGGGCCGACGAGCAGTACTTC.

V is TRBV20-1 and J is TRBJ1-5; maybe TRBD1 (5 bases). With 5 bases removed from V and 2 bases from J, the gap between germline ends came to 13 bases. The CDR3 is made up of 14 amino acids. Germline V gene data show CDR1 as DFQATT and CDR2 as SNEGSKA (reference sequence). CDR3 sequence reads: CSALLRGGNQPQHF. In nucleotides, the CDR3 is TGCAGTGCTCTCCTACGGGGGGGCAATCAGCCCCAGCATTTT.

This clonotype has a handful of counts. The chain carries TRBV3-1 and TRBJ2-3; D unclear. The CDR3 covers 11 residues. Germline-derived CDR1 and CDR2 are LGHDT and YNNKEL (reference sequence). With 2 bases removed from V and 10 bases from J, the gap between germline ends came to 7 bases. CDR3 nucleotide sequence: TGTGCCAGCAGCCAACTAGGTCCGCAGTATTTT. Translated: CASSQLGPQYF.

This chain uses TRBV5-1 with TRBJ1-2; weak D call: TRBD1 (5 bases). The CDR3 is 14 residues long. The germline V gene encodes CDR1 SGHRS and CDR2 YFSETQ. V lost 5 bases to trimming and J lost 8 bases, with 19 bases between them. The CDR3 DNA reads as TGCGCCAGCAGGATAACCCCCACAGGATACGGCTACACCTTC. The encoded protein is CASRITPTGYGYTF.

This clonotype was found many times. This chain uses TRBV7-2 with TRBJ1-2, with D maybe TRBD1 (6 bases). CDR3 size: 14 residues. Trimming shortened V by 5 bases and J by 4 bases, and 14 bases separated the two germline ends. The germline V gene has CDR1 SGHTA and CDR2 FQGNSA. The CDR3 region is CASSTGGRGYGYTF. Written as DNA, the CDR3 is TGTGCCAGCAGCACTGGGGGGCGCGGCTATGGCTACACCTTC.

The chain carries TRBV4-3 and TRBJ2-3; 11 nucleotides match TRBD1. V shed 8 bases, J shed 0 bases, and the junction held 4 bases outside the gene matches. The CDR3 runs 15 residues. Germline V gene data show CDR1 as LGHNA and CDR2 as YSLEER. CDR3 sequence reads: CASAGQGGSTDTQYF. CDR3 in DNA: TGCGCCAGCGCGGGACAGGGGGGGAGCACAGATACGCAGTATTTT.

This clonotype has a count of ten or more. The chain couples TRBV29-1 to TRBJ1-1; D is uncertain. This CDR3 comprises 12 residues. Germline CDR1 and CDR2: SQVTM and ANQGSEA. Trimming removed 4 bases at V and 5 bases at J, with 11 bases between. CDR3 coding DNA: TGCAGCGTTGCGTTCGGGTTGACTGAAGCTTTCTTT. Amino acid sequence: CSVAFGLTEAFF. Based on the CDR3 plus reference TRBV29-1 and TRBJ1-1, the full variable domain is SAVISQKPSRDICQRGTSLTIQCQVDSQVTMMFWYRQQPGQSLTLIATANQGSEATYESGFVIDKFPISRPNLTFSTLTVSNMSPEDSSIYLCSVAFGLTEAFFGQGTRLTVV.

The V call is TRBV29-1, the J call TRBJ2-2; possibly TRBD1 for D (6 bases). The CDR3 loop spans 14 amino acids. Germline V gives CDR1 SQVTM, CDR2 ANQGSEA. Trimming removed 7 bases from V and 2 bases from J, with 14 bases in between. CDR3 residues: CSAPGQQNTGELFF. The CDR3 DNA sequence: TGCAGCGCCCCAGGACAGCAAAACACCGGGGAGCTGTTTTTT.

The chain joins TRBV7-2 to TRBJ2-3, with TRBD2 identical over 9 bases. Germline assignment: CDR1 SGHTA and CDR2 FQGNSA. CDR3 length: 17 amino acids. The V and J ends lost 1 base and 2 bases, in that order; junction bases with no gene match: 7. The CDR3 DNA sequence: TGTGCCAGCAGCTTAGGCGCTCTAGCGGGGATCACAGATACGCAGTATTTT. Amino acid sequence: CASSLGALAGITDTQYF.

This clonotype was detected a few times. The V gene is TRBV2, the J gene TRBJ1-5; 7 bases agree with TRBD1. In germline, CDR1 is SNHLY, CDR2 FYNNEI. CDR3 length: 13 residues. Trimming removed 9 bases from V and 5 bases from J; junction bases left unmatched: 7. For the CDR3, the DNA is TGTGCCAGGGGTAAAGGGGGCGATCAGCCCCAGCATTTT. This sequence encodes CARGKGGDQPQHF.

This clonotype was seen more than once but under ten times. This chain uses TRBV6-1 with TRBJ1-1; D gene uncertain. The CDR3 totals 15 residues. From germline, CDR1 is MNHNS and CDR2 SASEGT. V lost 4 bases to trimming and J lost 1 base, with 13 bases between them. The CDR3 protein is CASSARGGWNTEAFF. In DNA form, the CDR3 reads TGTGCCAGCAGTGCCCGGGGAGGGTGGAACACTGAAGCTTTCTTT.

This clonotype came up a few times. The gene calls are TRBV27 and TRBJ2-7; D gene uncertain. Looked up from germline, CDR1 is MNHEY and CDR2 is SMNVEV (reference sequence). This CDR3 is built from 13 residues. Between the trimmed V and J ends, which lost 4 bases and 3 bases, there was a span of 10 bases. CDR3 DNA: TGTGCCAGCAGTTCGCCCCCACTCTACGAGCAGTACTTC. As protein: CASSSPPLYEQYF.

The rearrangement uses TRBV4-3 and TRBJ2-2; D perhaps matches TRBD1 (5 bases). This CDR3 is built from 14 residues. Trimming cost V 0 bases and J 7 bases, with 9 bases left between them. Germline V gene lookup returns CDR1 LGHNA and CDR2 YSLEER. The CDR3 spells CASSQDRAVGELFF. The CDR3 region has the DNA TGCGCCAGCAGCCAAGACAGGGCGGTCGGGGAGCTGTTTTTT.

This clonotype has ten or more counts. The CDR3 coding sequence is TGTGCCAGCAGCTTGGGGCAGAACACCGGGGAGCTGTTTTTT. This gives the protein CASSLGQNTGELFF. The gene calls are TRBV5-8 and TRBJ2-2, with D hard to call. V shed 0 bases and J shed 1 base, with 4 bases lying between them. The CDR3 is 14 amino acids. Germline CDR1 is SGHTS and CDR2 is YDEGEE. Based on the CDR3 plus reference TRBV5-8 and TRBJ2-2, the full variable domain is EAGVTQSPTHLIKTRGQQATLRCSPISGHTSVYWYQQALGLGLQFLLWYDEGEERNRGNFPPRFSGRQFPNYSSELNVNALELEDSALYLCASSLGQNTGELFFGEGSRLTVL.

This chain uses TRBV20-1 with TRBJ1-2, with D perhaps TRBD1 (5 bases). Germline CDR1 and CDR2: DFQATT and SNEGSKA (reference sequence). There are 12 residues in the CDR3. Deletions cut 1 base from V and 4 bases from J, with 7 bases between. The CDR3 reads CSARVQGYGYTF. The CDR3 region has the DNA TGCAGTGCTAGAGTTCAGGGCTATGGCTACACCTTC.